One and the same sample provided the 29 T cell receptor beta chains below, sequenced in a study of blood T cell repertoires in COVID-19. The table came from immunoSEQ multiplex PCR; TCRdb's copy has only in-frame clones and leaves some out. Of around 300,000 clones listed, approximately 83% are singletons. Sequenced sample: peripheral blood. The receptors come from a woman in her seventies with acute or convalescent COVID-19.

The rearrangement links TRBV4-1 to TRBJ1-6, with 8 bases that match TRBD1. J gave up 9 bases and V 1 base, and 11 bases lay outside the gene matches. CDR1 MGHRA and CDR2 YSYEKL come from the germline V gene. The CDR3 totals 17 residues. CDR3 nucleotide sequence: TGCGCCAGCAGCCAAGCATCAGGGGGCCCCAGAGGTTCACCCCTCCACTTT. It is translated as CASSQASGGPRGSPLHF.

In this sample, this clone turned up once. The V call is TRBV5-4, the J call TRBJ2-1; TRBD2 matches 9 bases. Germline values: CDR1 SGHNT, CDR2 YYREEE (reference sequence). This CDR3 spans 13 amino acids. The trim removed 4 bases at V and 9 bases at J, leaving 5 bases unmatched. CDR3 bases: TGTGCCAGCAGCGCGGGGGGGCCCGGTGAGCAGTTCTTC. Its translation: CASSAGGPGEQFF.

A word on this clone: The same CDR3 arises from other DNA sequences in this sample as well. The V and J genes are TRBV5-1 and TRBJ2-3, with 7 nucleotides matching TRBD1. Germline-derived CDR1 and CDR2 are SGHRS and YFSETQ. With V trimmed by 1 base and J by 5 bases, 1 base remained unmatched. This CDR3 contains 13 residues. As DNA, the CDR3 is TGCGCCAGCAGCTTGACAGGGGAAGATACGCAGTATTTT. Translating gives CASSLTGEDTQYF. The whole variable domain, filled in from reference TRBV5-1 and TRBJ2-3, reads KAGVTQTPRYLIKTRGQQVTLSCSPISGHRSVSWYQQTPGQGLQFLFEYFSETQRNKGNFPGRFSGRQFSNSRSEMNVSTLELGDSALYLCASSLTGEDTQYFGPGTRLTVL.

Of note for this clone: The sample contains more than one DNA sequence encoding this CDR3. This chain uses TRBV6-5 with TRBJ1-2; a possible D gene is TRBD1 (6 bases). The CDR3 contains 13 residues. The V and J ends lost 0 bases and 8 bases respectively, with 10 bases between them. In germline, CDR1 is MNHEY, CDR2 SVGAGI. The CDR3 spells CASSYSRGEGYTF. In nucleotides, the CDR3 is TGTGCCAGCAGTTACTCCAGGGGTGAGGGCTACACCTTC.

V usage is TRBV6-5 and J usage is TRBJ2-7, with a tentative D call TRBD2 (6 bases). The CDR3 runs to 14 residues. V gave up 6 bases and J gave up 1 base, with 13 bases separating them. Germline assignment: CDR1 MNHEY and CDR2 SVGAGI. CDR3 DNA: TGTGCCAGCAGCCAAGTAGGGAGGTCCTACGAGCAGTACTTC. This gives the protein CASSQVGRSYEQYF.

The rearrangement joins TRBV5-8 to TRBJ1-1; D ambiguous. This CDR3 has 13 amino acids. Trimming stripped 4 bases from V and 4 bases from J, with 11 bases between. Germline V gene data show CDR1 as SGHTS and CDR2 as YDEGEE. The chain's CDR3 is CASSRASSTEAFF. Written as DNA, the CDR3 is TGTGCCAGCAGCCGAGCTTCGAGCACTGAAGCTTTCTTT.

V is TRBV5-5 and J is TRBJ1-2, with TRBD1 as a possible D gene (6 bases). Trimming took 4 bases from V and 0 from J, leaving 13 bases between them. Germline CDR1 is SGHKS and CDR2 is YYEKEE (reference sequence). This CDR3 region has 15 residues. CDR3 coding DNA: TGTGCCAGCAGCACCGGGGGGCCTCCTAACTATGGCTACACCTTC. This gives the protein CASSTGGPPNYGYTF.

This clone occurred once. The rearrangement links TRBV6-5 to TRBJ1-5; maybe TRBD1 (6 bases). CDR3 length equals 14 residues. In germline, CDR1 is MNHEY, CDR2 SVGAGI. V lost 6 bases to trimming and J lost 3 bases, with 12 bases between them. CDR3 protein: CASSGTNLNQPQHF. Written as DNA, the CDR3 is TGTGCCAGCAGCGGGACAAACCTCAATCAGCCCCAGCATTTT.

The chain employs TRBV4-1 and TRBJ2-1, with a possible D match to TRBD1 (5 bases). The CDR3 has 14 residues. V was trimmed by 1 base and J by 13 bases, leaving 17 bases between them. Looked up from germline, CDR1 is MGHRA and CDR2 is YSYEKL. CDR3: CASSQVYAGQFQFF. The CDR3, as DNA: TGCGCCAGCAGCCAAGTATACGCAGGGCAATTTCAGTTCTTC.

The chain uses TRBV5-1 and TRBJ1-1; 7 positions match TRBD1. In germline, CDR1 is SGHRS, CDR2 YFSETQ. V lost 3 bases and J lost 0; bases outside the gene matches: 5. The CDR3 runs 15 residues. The CDR3 DNA reads TGCGCCAGCAGCTACCGGACAGGAATGAACACTGAAGCTTTCTTT. As protein: CASSYRTGMNTEAFF.

This chain uses TRBV5-1 with TRBJ2-2; 11 bases map to TRBD2. This CDR3 has 16 amino acids. Germline trimming cut 4 bases from V and 6 bases from J; bases unmatched to any gene: 8. CDR1 SGHRS and CDR2 YFSETQ come from the germline V gene. The CDR3 sequence is CASSGLAGGPSGELFF. CDR3 bases: TGCGCCAGCAGCGGATTAGCGGGGGGGCCCTCCGGGGAGCTGTTTTTT.

The chain couples TRBV7-8 to TRBJ2-1; perhaps TRBD2 as D (6 bases). V was trimmed by 1 base and J by 6 bases, leaving 16 bases between them. The CDR3 runs 16 residues. Germline loops: CDR1 SGHVS, CDR2 FQNEAQ. The DNA for the CDR3 is TGTGCCAGCAGCTTAGTCGAGGGACTTGGGGCCAATGAGCAGTTCTTC. Residues: CASSLVEGLGANEQFF.

This rearrangement joins TRBV3-1 (or the pseudogene TRBV3-2) to TRBJ1-2, with D tentatively TRBD1 (5 bases). Germline CDR1 is LGHDT and CDR2 is YNNKEL (reference sequence). The V end lost 4 bases, the J end lost 2 bases, and 14 bases lay between the germline ends. This CDR3 contains 15 residues. Here the CDR3 DNA reads TGTGCCAGCAGCCCCACCCTGGGGGGGAACTATGGCTACACCTTC. Residues: CASSPTLGGNYGYTF.

The gene calls are TRBV3-1 (or the pseudogene TRBV3-2) and TRBJ2-1, with a weak D call TRBD1 (5 bases). Trimming removed 4 bases at V and 7 bases at J, with 20 bases between. Germline V gene data show CDR1 as LGHDT and CDR2 as YNNKEL (reference sequence). The CDR3 contains 16 residues. CDR3 region: CASSPDAAGRRNEQFF. As DNA, the CDR3 is TGTGCCAGCAGCCCGGACGCTGCAGGGCGTAGGAATGAGCAGTTCTTC.

The genes are TRBV6-5 and TRBJ2-7; a weak D match, TRBD1 (5 bases). This CDR3 has 14 residues. The germline V gene has CDR1 MNHEY and CDR2 SVGAGI. V was shortened by 6 bases and J by 0 bases, with 12 bases between the two germline ends. CDR3 coding DNA: TGTGCCAGCAGAACCACAGGTGACTCCTACGAGCAGTACTTC. Its protein product is CASRTTGDSYEQYF.

J is TRBJ2-5 and V is TRBV5-1, with a weak D call TRBD1 (6 bases). The CDR3 runs to 13 residues. The germline CDR1 and CDR2 sequences are SGHRS and YFSETQ. V was cut by 4 bases and J by 7 bases, with 14 bases left in between. CDR3 in DNA: TGCGCCAGCAGCGTTACAGGGTTGGGGACCCAGTACTTC. Translation gives CASSVTGLGTQYF.

This clone was counted between two and nine times. CDR3 DNA sequence: TGTGCCAGCAGAGGGCAGGGGAACACTGAAGCTTTCTTT. The encoded protein is CASRGQGNTEAFF. This sequence joins TRBV27 and TRBJ1-1; tentatively, D is TRBD1 (5 bases). CDR1 MNHEY and CDR2 SMNVEV come from the germline V gene (reference sequence). CDR3 size: 13 residues. V was cut by 6 bases and J by 1 base, with 9 bases left in between.

The V call is TRBV12-5, the J call TRBJ1-3, with 9 bases aligning to TRBD1. CDR1 is LGHNT and CDR2 is FRNRAP in the germline V gene. The CDR3 has 15 residues. Trimming removed 1 base from V and 7 bases from J; junction bases left unmatched: 5. The CDR3 sequence: CASGLGHTGGNTIYF. The CDR3 DNA reads TGTGCTAGTGGTTTGGGGCACACAGGGGGCAACACCATATATTTT.

The rearrangement uses TRBV5-1 and TRBJ2-3; D is undetermined. V was pared by 4 bases and J by 2 bases, with 17 bases between. The germline V gene encodes CDR1 SGHRS and CDR2 YFSETQ. This CDR3 contains 16 residues. CDR3 region: CASSGSPGLDTDTQYF. The CDR3 DNA sequence: TGCGCCAGCAGCGGAAGTCCGGGTTTAGACACAGATACGCAGTATTTT.

This sequence joins TRBV30 and TRBJ2-1; tentative D call: TRBD1 (6 bases). Trimming shortened V by 2 bases and J by 8 bases, and 16 bases separated the two germline ends. The CDR3 length is 14 residues. Germline CDR1 reads GTSNPN; CDR2 reads SVGIG (reference sequence). The CDR3 loop reads CAWSRGLEEDEQFF. DNA for the CDR3: TGTGCCTGGAGTAGGGGGTTAGAGGAGGATGAGCAGTTCTTC.

The gene calls are TRBV10-2 and TRBJ1-2; D unresolved. The V end lost 0 bases, the J end lost 4 bases, and 9 bases lay between the germline ends. In germline, CDR1 is WSHSY, CDR2 SAAADI. This CDR3 is built from 14 residues. DNA of the CDR3: TGCGCCAGCAGTGAGTCGAAAGGGAGCTATGGCTACACCTTC. Amino acid sequence: CASSESKGSYGYTF.

The CDR3 nucleotides read TGTGCCAGTAGTCTTGGACTAGCGCGCGCCGGGGAGCTGTTTTTT. It is translated as CASSLGLARAGELFF. V gene TRBV19 combines with J gene TRBJ2-2; 9 bases are a match to TRBD2. Germline V gene sequence: CDR1 LNHDA, CDR2 SQIVND (reference sequence). The CDR3 extends over 15 amino acids. V lost 5 bases to trimming and J lost 6 bases; unmatched junction nucleotides: 7.

The gene calls are TRBV19 and TRBJ1-5, with D possibly matching TRBD1 (6 bases). Germline CDR1 LNHDA, CDR2 SQIVND (reference sequence). This CDR3 contains 15 residues. Trimming removed 3 bases at V and 5 bases at J, with 14 bases between. CDR3 loop: CASSIETGFDQPQHF. Here the CDR3 DNA reads TGTGCCAGTAGTATTGAAACAGGGTTCGATCAGCCCCAGCATTTT.

The chain combines TRBV7-9 with TRBJ2-5, with a weak D call TRBD2 (5 bases). Germline CDR1 reads SEHNR; CDR2 reads FQNEAQ (reference sequence). The CDR3 has 15 residues. The V end lost 6 bases, the J end lost 2 bases, and 16 bases lay between the germline ends. The CDR3: CASSRSVREQETQYF. The CDR3 coding sequence is TGTGCCAGCAGTCGTAGCGTACGGGAACAAGAGACCCAGTACTTC. The full variable domain, with the rest looked up from reference TRBV7-9 and TRBJ2-5, is DTGVSQNPRHKITKRGQNVTFRCDPISEHNRLYWYRQTLGQGPEFLTYFQNEAQLEKSRLLSDRFSAERPKGSFSTLEIQRTEQGDSAMYLCASSRSVREQETQYFGPGTRLLVL.

The chain joins TRBV12-5 to TRBJ1-1; 7 bases fit TRBD1. CDR1 is LGHNT and CDR2 is FRNRAP in the germline V gene. The CDR3 contains 13 residues. V lost 3 bases, J lost 8 bases, and 6 bases stayed unmatched. The CDR3 sequence is CASGFAQDREAFF. As DNA, the CDR3 is TGTGCTAGTGGTTTTGCCCAGGACAGGGAAGCTTTCTTT.

This sequence joins TRBV7-8 and TRBJ1-2; 8 nucleotides match TRBD1. The germline CDR1 and CDR2 sequences are SGHVS and FQNEAQ. J gave up 5 bases and V 3 bases, and 8 bases lay outside the gene matches. CDR3 length: 15 amino acids. DNA of the CDR3: TGTGCCAGCAGCTTTAGTACAGGGGGTTCATATGGCTACACCTTC. It is translated as CASSFSTGGSYGYTF.

This chain's CDR3 is CASRRAGTGGERQYF. The CDR3 DNA reads as TGCGCCAGCAGGCGAGCCGGGACAGGGGGCGAAAGGCAGTACTTC. The chain is built from TRBV5-1 and TRBJ2-7, with 12 bases lining up with TRBD1. V was pared by 5 bases and J by 9 bases, with 12 bases of the junction left unmatched. The CDR3 runs 15 residues. CDR1 is SGHRS and CDR2 is YFSETQ in the germline V gene.

This sequence joins TRBV7-8 and TRBJ1-6; perhaps TRBD1 as D (5 bases). The ends were cut back, 7 bases at V and 10 bases at J, with 14 bases in the middle. The CDR3 extends over 13 amino acids. CDR1 and CDR2 from the germline V gene are SGHVS and FQNEAQ. The CDR3 reads CASTLRDRSPLHF. DNA of the CDR3: TGTGCCAGCACCCTCAGGGATCGGTCACCCCTCCACTTT.

The chain carries TRBV3-1 (or the pseudogene TRBV3-2) and TRBJ2-3; TRBD2 agrees at 8 bases. Losses at the gene ends were 1 base for V and 5 bases for J; bases not matched to a gene: 8. Germline V gene lookup returns CDR1 LGHDT and CDR2 YNNKEL (reference sequence). The CDR3 length is 16 residues. CDR3 sequence reads: CASSQVIGGARDTQYF. The CDR3 DNA reads TGTGCCAGCAGCCAAGTGATCGGGGGGGCCAGAGATACGCAGTATTTT.